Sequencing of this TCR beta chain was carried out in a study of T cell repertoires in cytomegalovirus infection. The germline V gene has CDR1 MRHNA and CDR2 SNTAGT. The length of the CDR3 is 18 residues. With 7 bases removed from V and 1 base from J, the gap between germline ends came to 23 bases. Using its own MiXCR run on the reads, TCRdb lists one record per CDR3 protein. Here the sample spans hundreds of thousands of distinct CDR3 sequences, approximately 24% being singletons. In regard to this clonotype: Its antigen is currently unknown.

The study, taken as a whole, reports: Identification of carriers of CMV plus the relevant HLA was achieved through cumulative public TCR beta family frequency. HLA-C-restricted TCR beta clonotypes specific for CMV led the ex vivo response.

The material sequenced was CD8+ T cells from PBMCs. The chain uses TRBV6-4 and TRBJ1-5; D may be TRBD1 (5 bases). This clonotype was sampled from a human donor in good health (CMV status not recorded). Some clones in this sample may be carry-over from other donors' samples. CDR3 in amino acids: CASIERGKTPFSNQPQHF. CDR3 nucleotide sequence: TGTGCCAGCATCGAGCGGGGCAAAACCCCATTCAGCAATCAGCCCCAGCATTTT.